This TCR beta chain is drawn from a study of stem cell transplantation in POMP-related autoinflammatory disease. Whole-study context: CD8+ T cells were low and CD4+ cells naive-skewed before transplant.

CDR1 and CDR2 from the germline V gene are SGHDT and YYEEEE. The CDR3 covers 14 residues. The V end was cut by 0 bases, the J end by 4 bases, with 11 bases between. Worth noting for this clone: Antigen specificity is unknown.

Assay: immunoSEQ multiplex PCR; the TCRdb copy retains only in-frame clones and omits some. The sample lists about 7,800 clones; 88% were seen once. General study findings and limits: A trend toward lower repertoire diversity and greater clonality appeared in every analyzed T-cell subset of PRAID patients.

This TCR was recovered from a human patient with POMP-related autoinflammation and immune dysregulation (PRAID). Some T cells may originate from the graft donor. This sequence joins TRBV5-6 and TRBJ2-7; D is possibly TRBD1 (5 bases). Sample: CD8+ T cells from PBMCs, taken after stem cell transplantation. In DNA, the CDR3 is TGTGCCAGCAGCTTGGGGTCAGGGTTGTACGAGCAGTACTTC. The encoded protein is CASSLGSGLYEQYF.